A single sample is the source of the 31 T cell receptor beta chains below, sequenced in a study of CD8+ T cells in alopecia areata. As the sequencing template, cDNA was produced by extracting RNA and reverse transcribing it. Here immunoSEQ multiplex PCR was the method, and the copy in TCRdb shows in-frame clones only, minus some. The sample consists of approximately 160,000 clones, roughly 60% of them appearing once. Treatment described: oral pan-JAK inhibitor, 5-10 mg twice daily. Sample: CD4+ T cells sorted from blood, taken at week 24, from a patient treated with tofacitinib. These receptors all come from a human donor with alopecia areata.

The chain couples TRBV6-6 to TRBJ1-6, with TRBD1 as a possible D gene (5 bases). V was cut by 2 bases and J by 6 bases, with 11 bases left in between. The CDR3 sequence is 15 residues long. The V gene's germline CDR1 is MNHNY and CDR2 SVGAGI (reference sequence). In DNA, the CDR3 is TGTGCCAGCAGTTACATTAGGGGAACTAATTCACCCCTCCACTTT. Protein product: CASSYIRGTNSPLHF.

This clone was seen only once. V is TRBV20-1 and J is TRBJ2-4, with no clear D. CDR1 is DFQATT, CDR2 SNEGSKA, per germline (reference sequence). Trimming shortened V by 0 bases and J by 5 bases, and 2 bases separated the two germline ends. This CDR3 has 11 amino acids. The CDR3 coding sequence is TGCAGTGCTAGAGAGGAAAACATTCAGTACTTC. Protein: CSAREENIQYF.

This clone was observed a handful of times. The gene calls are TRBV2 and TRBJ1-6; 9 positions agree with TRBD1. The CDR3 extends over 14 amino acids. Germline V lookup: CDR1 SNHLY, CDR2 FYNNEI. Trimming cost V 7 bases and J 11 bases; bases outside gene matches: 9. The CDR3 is CASTSGQGRTPLHF. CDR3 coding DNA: TGTGCCAGCACCAGCGGACAGGGGAGGACACCCCTCCACTTT.

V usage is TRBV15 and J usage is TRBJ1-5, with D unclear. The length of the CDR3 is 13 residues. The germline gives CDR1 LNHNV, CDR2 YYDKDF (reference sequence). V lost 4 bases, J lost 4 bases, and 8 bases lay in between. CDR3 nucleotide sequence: TGTGCCACCAGCAAGGAGGGTAATCAGCCCCAGCATTTT. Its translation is CATSKEGNQPQHF.

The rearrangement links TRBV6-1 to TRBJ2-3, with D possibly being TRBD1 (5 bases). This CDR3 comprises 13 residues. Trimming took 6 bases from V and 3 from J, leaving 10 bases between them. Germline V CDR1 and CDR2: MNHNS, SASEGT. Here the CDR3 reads CASRGRGTDTQYF. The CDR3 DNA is TGTGCCAGCAGGGGAAGGGGTACAGATACGCAGTATTTT.

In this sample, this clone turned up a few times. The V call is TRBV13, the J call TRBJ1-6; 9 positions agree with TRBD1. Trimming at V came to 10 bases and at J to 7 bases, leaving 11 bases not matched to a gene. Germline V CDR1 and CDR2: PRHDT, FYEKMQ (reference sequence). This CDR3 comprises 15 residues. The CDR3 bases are TGTGCCACCACGTACTGGGACAGGGTAAATTCACCCCTCCACTTT. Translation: CATTYWDRVNSPLHF.

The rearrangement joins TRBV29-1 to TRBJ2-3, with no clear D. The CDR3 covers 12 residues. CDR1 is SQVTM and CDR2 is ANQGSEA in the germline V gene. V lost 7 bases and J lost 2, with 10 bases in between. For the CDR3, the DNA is TGCAGCGCCCAAAGGTCCACAGATACGCAGTATTTT. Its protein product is CSAQRSTDTQYF.

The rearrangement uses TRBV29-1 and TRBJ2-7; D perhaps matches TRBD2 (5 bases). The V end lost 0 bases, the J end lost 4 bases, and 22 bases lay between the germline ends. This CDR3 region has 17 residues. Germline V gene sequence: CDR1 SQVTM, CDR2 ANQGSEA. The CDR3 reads CSVEDPWAGGSQYEQYF. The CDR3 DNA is TGCAGCGTTGAAGATCCCTGGGCAGGAGGCAGCCAATACGAGCAGTACTTC.

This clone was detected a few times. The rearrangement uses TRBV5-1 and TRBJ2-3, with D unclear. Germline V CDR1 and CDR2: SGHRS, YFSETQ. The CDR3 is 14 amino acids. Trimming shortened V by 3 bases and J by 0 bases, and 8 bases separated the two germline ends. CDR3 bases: TGCGCCAGCAGCTCGACTGTTAGCACAGATACGCAGTATTTT. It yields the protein CASSSTVSTDTQYF.

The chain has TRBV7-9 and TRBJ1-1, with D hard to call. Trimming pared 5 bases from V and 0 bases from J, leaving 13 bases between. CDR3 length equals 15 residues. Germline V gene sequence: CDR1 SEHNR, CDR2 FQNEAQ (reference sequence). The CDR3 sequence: CASSEERIMNTEAFF. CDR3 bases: TGTGCCAGCAGCGAAGAGAGGATCATGAACACTGAAGCTTTCTTT.

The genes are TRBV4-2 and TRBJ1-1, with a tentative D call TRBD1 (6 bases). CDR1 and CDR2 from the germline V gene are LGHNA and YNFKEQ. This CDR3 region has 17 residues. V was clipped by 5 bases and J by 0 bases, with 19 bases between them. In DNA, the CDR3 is TGTGCCAGCAGCTCGCTCGGGCAGGGGAGAATGAACACTGAAGCTTTCTTT. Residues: CASSSLGQGRMNTEAFF.

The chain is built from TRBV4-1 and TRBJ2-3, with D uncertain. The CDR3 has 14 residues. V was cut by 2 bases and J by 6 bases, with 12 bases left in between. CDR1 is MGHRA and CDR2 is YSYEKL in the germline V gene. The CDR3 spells CASSQTPVGDTQYF. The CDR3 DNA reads TGCGCCAGCAGCCAAACCCCGGTAGGGGATACGCAGTATTTT.

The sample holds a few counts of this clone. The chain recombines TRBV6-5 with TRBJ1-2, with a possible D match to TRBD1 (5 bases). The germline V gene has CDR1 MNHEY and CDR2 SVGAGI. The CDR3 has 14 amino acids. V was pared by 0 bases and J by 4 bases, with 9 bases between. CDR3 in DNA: TGTGCCAGCAGTTACTCGATCAGGGCCTATGGCTACACCTTC. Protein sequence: CASSYSIRAYGYTF.

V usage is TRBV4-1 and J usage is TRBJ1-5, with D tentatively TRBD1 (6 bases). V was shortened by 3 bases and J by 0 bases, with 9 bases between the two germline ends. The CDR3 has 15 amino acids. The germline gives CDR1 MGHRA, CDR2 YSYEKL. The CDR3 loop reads CASSQQGGSNQPQHF. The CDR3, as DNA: TGCGCCAGCAGCCAGCAAGGGGGTAGCAATCAGCCCCAGCATTTT.

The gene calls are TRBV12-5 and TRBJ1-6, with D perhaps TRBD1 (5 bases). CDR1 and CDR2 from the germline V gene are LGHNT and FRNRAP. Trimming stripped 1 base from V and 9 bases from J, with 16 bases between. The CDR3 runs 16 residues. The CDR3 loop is CASGLEPPRRGSPLHF. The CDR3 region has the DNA TGTGCTAGTGGTTTGGAGCCCCCGCGGAGGGGTTCACCCCTCCACTTT.

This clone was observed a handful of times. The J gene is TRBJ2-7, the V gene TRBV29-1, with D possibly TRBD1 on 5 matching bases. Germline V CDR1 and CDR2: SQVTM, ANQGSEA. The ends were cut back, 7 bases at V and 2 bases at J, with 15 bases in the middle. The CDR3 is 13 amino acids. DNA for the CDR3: TGCAGCGCACAGTCCCAGGGCGCCTACGAGCAGTACTTC. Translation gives CSAQSQGAYEQYF.

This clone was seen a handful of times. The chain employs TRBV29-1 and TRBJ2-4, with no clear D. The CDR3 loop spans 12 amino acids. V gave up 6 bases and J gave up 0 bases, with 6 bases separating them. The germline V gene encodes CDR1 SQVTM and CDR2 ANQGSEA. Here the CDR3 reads CSVLLAKNIQYF. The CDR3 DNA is TGCAGCGTGCTCCTAGCCAAAAACATTCAGTACTTC.

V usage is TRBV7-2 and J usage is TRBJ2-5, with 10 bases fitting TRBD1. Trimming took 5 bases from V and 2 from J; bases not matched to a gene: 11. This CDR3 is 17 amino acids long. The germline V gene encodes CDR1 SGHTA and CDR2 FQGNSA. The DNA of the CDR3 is TGTGCCAGCAGCCCGCATATGGGACAGGGGACACAAGAGACCCAGTACTTC. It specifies CASSPHMGQGTQETQYF.

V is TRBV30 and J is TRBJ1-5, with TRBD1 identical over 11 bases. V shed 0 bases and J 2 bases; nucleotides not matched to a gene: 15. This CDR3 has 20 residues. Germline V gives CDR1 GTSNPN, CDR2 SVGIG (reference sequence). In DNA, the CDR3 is TGTGCCTGGAGTGTGCGTTTTCCTCTTAGGGGACAGGGGGGCAATCAGCCCCAGCATTTT. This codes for CAWSVRFPLRGQGGNQPQHF.

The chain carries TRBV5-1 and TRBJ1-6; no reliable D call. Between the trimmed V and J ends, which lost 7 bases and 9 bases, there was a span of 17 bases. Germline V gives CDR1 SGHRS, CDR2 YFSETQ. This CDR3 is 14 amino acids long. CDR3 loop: CASSRGEEGSPLHF. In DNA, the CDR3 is TGCGCCAGCTCCCGGGGAGAGGAGGGTTCACCCCTCCACTTT.

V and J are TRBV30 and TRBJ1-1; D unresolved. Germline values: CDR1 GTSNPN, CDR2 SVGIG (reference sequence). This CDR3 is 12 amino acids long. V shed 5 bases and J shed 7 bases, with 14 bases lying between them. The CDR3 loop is CAWPRSGGEAFF. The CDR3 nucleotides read TGTGCCTGGCCACGCTCTGGAGGTGAAGCTTTCTTT.

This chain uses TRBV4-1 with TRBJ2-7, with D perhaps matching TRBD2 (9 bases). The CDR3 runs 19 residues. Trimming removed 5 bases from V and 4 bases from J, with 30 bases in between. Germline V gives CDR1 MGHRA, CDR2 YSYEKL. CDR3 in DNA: TGCGCCAGCAGCTACCAAGACAGGGGAACAGCGGGGGGTGGTTACGAGCAGTACTTC. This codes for CASSYQDRGTAGGGYEQYF.

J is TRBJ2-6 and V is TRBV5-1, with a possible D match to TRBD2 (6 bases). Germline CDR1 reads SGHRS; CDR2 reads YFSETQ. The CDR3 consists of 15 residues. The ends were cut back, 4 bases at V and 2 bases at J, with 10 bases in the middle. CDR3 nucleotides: TGCGCCAGCAGCCCAACTAGCACTGGGGCCAACGTCCTGACTTTC. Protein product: CASSPTSTGANVLTF.

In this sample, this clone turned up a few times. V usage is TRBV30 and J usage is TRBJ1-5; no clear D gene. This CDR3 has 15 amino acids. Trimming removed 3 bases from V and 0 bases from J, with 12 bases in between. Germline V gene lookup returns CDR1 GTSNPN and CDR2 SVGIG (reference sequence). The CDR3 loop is CAWSPYWDSNQPQHF. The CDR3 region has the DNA TGTGCCTGGAGCCCGTACTGGGATAGCAATCAGCCCCAGCATTTT.

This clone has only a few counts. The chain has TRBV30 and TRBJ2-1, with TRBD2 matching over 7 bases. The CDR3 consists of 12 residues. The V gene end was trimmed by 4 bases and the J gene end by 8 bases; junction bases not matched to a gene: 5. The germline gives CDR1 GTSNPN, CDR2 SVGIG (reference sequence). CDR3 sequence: CAWISGGDEQFF. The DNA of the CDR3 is TGTGCCTGGATTTCTGGGGGGGATGAGCAGTTCTTC.

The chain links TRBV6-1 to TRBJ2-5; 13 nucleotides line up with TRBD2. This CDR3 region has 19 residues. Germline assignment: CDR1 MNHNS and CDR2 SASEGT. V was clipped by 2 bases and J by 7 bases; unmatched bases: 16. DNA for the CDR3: TGTGCCAGCAGTGAAAATGCCGGACCGGGACTAGCGGGGTCCGCGACCCAGTACTTC. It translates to CASSENAGPGLAGSATQYF.

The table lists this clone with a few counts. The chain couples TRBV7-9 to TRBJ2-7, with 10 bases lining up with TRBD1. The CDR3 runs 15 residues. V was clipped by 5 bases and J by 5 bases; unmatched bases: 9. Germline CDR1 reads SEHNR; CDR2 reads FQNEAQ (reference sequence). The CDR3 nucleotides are TGTGCCAGCAGCCCCGGGACAGGGGAACGTAACGAGCAGTACTTC. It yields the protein CASSPGTGERNEQYF. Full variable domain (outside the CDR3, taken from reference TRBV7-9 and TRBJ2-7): DTGVSQNPRHKITKRGQNVTFRCDPISEHNRLYWYRQTLGQGPEFLTYFQNEAQLEKSRLLSDRFSAERPKGSFSTLEIQRTEQGDSAMYLCASSPGTGERNEQYFGPGTRLTVT.

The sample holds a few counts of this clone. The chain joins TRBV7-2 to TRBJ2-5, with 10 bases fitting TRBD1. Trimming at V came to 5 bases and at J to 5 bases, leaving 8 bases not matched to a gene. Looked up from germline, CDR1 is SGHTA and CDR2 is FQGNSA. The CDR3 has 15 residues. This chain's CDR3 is CASSNRQGARETQYF. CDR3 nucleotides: TGTGCCAGCAGCAACCGACAGGGGGCCAGGGAGACCCAGTACTTC.

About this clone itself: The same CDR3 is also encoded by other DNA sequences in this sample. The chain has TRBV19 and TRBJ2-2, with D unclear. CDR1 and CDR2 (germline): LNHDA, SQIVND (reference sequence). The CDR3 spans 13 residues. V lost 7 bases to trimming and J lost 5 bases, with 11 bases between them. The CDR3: CASKLSGTGELFF. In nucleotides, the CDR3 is TGTGCCAGTAAGCTGAGTGGGACCGGGGAGCTGTTTTTT.

The CDR3 reads CSVVVDRGIVETQYF. DNA for the CDR3: TGCAGCGTTGTAGTCGACAGGGGGATTGTGGAGACCCAGTACTTC. The chain carries TRBV29-1 and TRBJ2-5, with 9 nucleotides matching TRBD1. The CDR3 is 15 amino acids. Germline V gene lookup returns CDR1 SQVTM and CDR2 ANQGSEA. With 4 bases clipped from V and 5 bases from J, the junction kept 11 bases outside the gene matches.

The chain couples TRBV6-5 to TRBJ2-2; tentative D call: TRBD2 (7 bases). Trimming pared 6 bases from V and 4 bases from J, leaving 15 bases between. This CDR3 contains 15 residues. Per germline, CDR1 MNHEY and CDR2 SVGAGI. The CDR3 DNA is TGTGCCAGCAGGGATACAGGGAGGGGCACCGGGGAGCTGTTTTTT. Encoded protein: CASRDTGRGTGELFF.